One sample yielded the 13 T cell receptor beta chains listed below, sequenced in a study of cytomegalovirus exposure and HLA in healthy donors. PCR employed 60 Vbeta and 13 Jbeta primers. Data came from immunoSEQ multiplex PCR; TCRdb stores just in-frame clones and leaves some out. The sample carries just over 150,000 clones, around three quarters recorded once. Sequencing was performed on PBMCs. Receptor source: a woman aged 40 to 50 in good health and CMV-seronegative.

The J gene is TRBJ1-4, the V gene TRBV6-1, with TRBD1 identical over 8 bases. The length of the CDR3 is 14 residues. Germline V gene lookup returns CDR1 MNHNS and CDR2 SASEGT. Trimming removed 3 bases from V and 6 bases from J; junction bases left unmatched: 3. In DNA, the CDR3 is TGTGCCAGCAGTGACGTGGACAGGGATGAAAAACTGTTTTTT. Its translation: CASSDVDRDEKLFF.

This chain joins TRBV13 and TRBJ1-4; D is undetermined. The CDR3 has 15 amino acids. V dropped 0 bases and J dropped 7 bases, with 12 bases sitting between them. Germline V gene lookup returns CDR1 PRHDT and CDR2 FYEKMQ (reference sequence). CDR3 region: CASSLGRRGGEKLFF. DNA for the CDR3: TGTGCCAGCAGCTTAGGCCGACGCGGCGGTGAAAAACTGTTTTTT.

The V call is TRBV10-3, the J call TRBJ2-1; D possibly corresponds to TRBD1 (6 bases). Trimming pared 10 bases from V and 6 bases from J, leaving 13 bases between. Germline CDR1 reads ENHRY; CDR2 reads SYGVKD. CDR3 length equals 12 residues. This CDR3 reads CATQQGANEQFF. For the CDR3, the DNA is TGTGCCACCCAACAGGGAGCCAATGAGCAGTTCTTC.

This chain uses TRBV5-8 with TRBJ2-1; 7 bases fit TRBD1. Looked up from germline, CDR1 is SGHTS and CDR2 is YDEGEE. V shed 1 base, J shed 2 bases, and the junction held 3 bases outside the gene matches. CDR3 length: 15 amino acids. The CDR3 region has the DNA TGTGCCAGCAGCTTGAGGGACAGCCCCTACAATGAGCAGTTCTTC. The encoded protein is CASSLRDSPYNEQFF.

The chain employs TRBV9 and TRBJ2-1; TRBD2 might be the D (6 bases). There are 15 residues in the CDR3. Deletions cut 4 bases from V and 2 bases from J, with 13 bases between. From germline, CDR1 is SGDLS and CDR2 YYNGEE. In nucleotides, the CDR3 is TGTGCCAGCAGCCTTCGCTGGGGGGCCTACAATGAGCAGTTCTTC. Translating it yields CASSLRWGAYNEQFF. Drawing the rest from reference TRBV9 and TRBJ2-1, the complete variable domain is DSGVTQTPKHLITATGQRVTLRCSPRSGDLSVYWYQQSLDQGLQFLIQYYNGEERAKGNILERFSAQQFPDLHSELNLSSLELGDSALYFCASSLRWGAYNEQFFGPGTRLTVL.

The CDR3 region has the DNA TGTGCCAGCAGCCGTAGACAGCATCCTAACGAGCAGTACTTC. The encoded protein is CASSRRQHPNEQYF. The chain has TRBV5-6 and TRBJ2-5; tentatively, D is TRBD1 (5 bases). The end of the DNA fits TRBJ2-7 better, so the J call may be wrong. This CDR3 has 14 residues. Germline CDR1 reads SGHDT; CDR2 reads YYEEEE.

This clone was detected only once. The chain combines TRBV5-3 with TRBJ1-1; D is unclear. TRBV5-3 is sorted into the ORF group, with uncertain function. This CDR3 comprises 16 residues. V dropped 0 bases and J dropped 0 bases, with 12 bases sitting between them. CDR3 DNA: TGTGCCAGAAGCTTGGGGAGGGATTGTATGAACACTGAAGCTTTCTTT. Translation gives CARSLGRDCMNTEAFF.

The chain couples TRBV6-1 to TRBJ2-7; perhaps TRBD2 as D (6 bases). The germline CDR1 and CDR2 sequences are MNHNS and SASEGT. The CDR3 contains 13 residues. The ends were cut back, 1 base at V and 5 bases at J, with 9 bases in the middle. The DNA for the CDR3 is TGTGCCAGCAGTGAAGTCCCGGGAGACGAGCAGTACTTC. It translates to CASSEVPGDEQYF.

A few counts support this clone. The chain employs TRBV5-1 and TRBJ1-2; weak D call: TRBD1 (6 bases). Per germline, CDR1 SGHRS and CDR2 YFSETQ. The CDR3 is 14 amino acids. V was pared by 3 bases and J by 7 bases, with 16 bases between. This CDR3 reads CASSSLSGDGGYTF. The DNA of the CDR3 is TGCGCCAGCAGCTCCCTGTCAGGGGATGGTGGCTACACCTTC.

This rearrangement joins TRBV28 to TRBJ1-2; D may be TRBD1 (5 bases). Germline V CDR1 and CDR2: MDHEN, SYDVKM. The length of the CDR3 is 14 residues. V shed 7 bases and J shed 8 bases, with 20 bases lying between them. The CDR3 bases are TGTGCCAGCACCCTTGAGGGGAGGTTGATGGGCTACACCTTC. Translated: CASTLEGRLMGYTF.

This clone was seen just once. This rearrangement joins TRBV7-8 to TRBJ1-3; D is undetermined. The CDR3 covers 15 residues. Trimming took 5 bases from V and 2 from J, leaving 13 bases between them. Germline V lookup: CDR1 SGHVS, CDR2 FQNEAQ. The CDR3 spells CASSENIITGNTIYF. Here the CDR3 DNA reads TGTGCCAGCAGCGAAAACATCATTACTGGAAACACCATATATTTT.

The chain uses TRBV7-3 and TRBJ2-5; the match to TRBD2 covers 13 bases. The CDR3 covers 14 residues. The V segment lost 3 bases and the J segment 8 bases; nucleotides outside the gene matches: 3. Germline CDR1 SGHTA, CDR2 FQGTGA. CDR3 DNA sequence: TGTGCCAGCAGCTTCGGACTAGCGGGGGTAACCCAGTACTTC. Residues: CASSFGLAGVTQYF.

This chain uses TRBV14 with TRBJ2-2; 13 nucleotides line up with TRBD2. CDR3 length: 17 residues. CDR1 is SGHDN and CDR2 is FVKESK in the germline V gene. The junction had 7 bases not matched to a gene; V was cut back by 4 bases and J by 5 bases. Here the CDR3 DNA reads TGTGCCAGCAGCCGCGGACTAGCGGGGGTTCAAACCGGGGAGCTGTTTTTT. Translated: CASSRGLAGVQTGELFF.